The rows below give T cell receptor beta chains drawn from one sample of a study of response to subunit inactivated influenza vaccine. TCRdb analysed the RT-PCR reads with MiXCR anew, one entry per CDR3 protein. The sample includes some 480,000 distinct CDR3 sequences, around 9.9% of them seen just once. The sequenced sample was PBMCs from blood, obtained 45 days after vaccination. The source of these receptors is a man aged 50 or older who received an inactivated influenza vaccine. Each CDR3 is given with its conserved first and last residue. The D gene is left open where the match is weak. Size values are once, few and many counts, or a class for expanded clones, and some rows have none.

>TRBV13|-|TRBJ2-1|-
CASSSPLNEQFF
TGTGCCAGCAGCTCTCCCCTAAATGAGCAGTTCTTC
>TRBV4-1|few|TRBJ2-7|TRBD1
CASSQDWGTGREQYF
TGCGCCAGCAGCCAAGATTGGGGGACAGGGCGCGAGCAGTACTTC
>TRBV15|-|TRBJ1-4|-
CATSRDLGKNDKLFF
TGTGCCACCAGCAGAGATTTGGGCAAGAATGATAAACTGTTTTTT
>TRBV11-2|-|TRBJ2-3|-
CASSLVFPPRSGYTDTQYF
TGTGCCAGCAGCTTAGTCTTCCCCCCCAGGAGCGGGTACACAGATACGCAGTATTTT
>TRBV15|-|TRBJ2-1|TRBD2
CATSRVLGLDEQFF
TGTGCCACCAGCAGAGTTTTGGGACTAGACGAGCAGTTCTTC
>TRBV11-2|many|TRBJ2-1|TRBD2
CASRPGLARRNEQFF
TGTGCCAGCAGGCCGGGACTAGCGAGAAGGAATGAGCAGTTCTTC
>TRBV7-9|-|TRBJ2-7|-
CASSAPPSRNEQYF
TGTGCCAGCTCTGCTCCACCCTCTCGGAACGAGCAGTACTTC
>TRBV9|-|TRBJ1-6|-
CASSATTNTGPYNSPLHF
TGTGCCAGCAGCGCGACGACAAATACGGGCCCATATAATTCACCCCTCCACTTT
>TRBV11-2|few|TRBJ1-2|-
CASSLDRLNYGYTF
TGTGCCAGCAGCTTAGATCGGCTCAACTATGGCTACACCTTC
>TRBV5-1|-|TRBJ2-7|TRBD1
CASSTGQGIEQYF
TGCGCCAGCAGCACCGGACAGGGAATCGAGCAGTACTTC
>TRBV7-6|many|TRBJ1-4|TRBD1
CASSLSQGNNEKLFF
TGTGCCAGCAGCTTATCACAGGGGAATAATGAAAAACTGTTTTTT
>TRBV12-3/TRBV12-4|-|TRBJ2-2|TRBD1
CASRRDRGDTGELFF
TGTGCCAGCAGACGGGACAGGGGGGACACCGGGGAGCTGTTTTTT
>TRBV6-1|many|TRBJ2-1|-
CASSEEGSYNEQFF
TGTGCCAGCAGTGAGGAGGGCTCCTACAATGAGCAGTTCTTC
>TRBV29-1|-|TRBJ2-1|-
CSGHTANEQFF
TGCAGCGGACATACAGCAAATGAGCAGTTCTTC
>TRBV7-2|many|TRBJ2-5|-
CASSLAAGPQETQYF
TGTGCCAGCAGCTTAGCGGCGGGGCCCCAAGAGACCCAGTACTTC
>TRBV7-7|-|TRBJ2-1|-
CASSLGQGGETQFF
TGTGCTAGCAGCTTAGGTCAGGGTGGAGAGACCCAGTTCTTC
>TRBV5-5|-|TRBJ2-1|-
CASRIAVGRNEQFF
TGTGCCAGCAGGATAGCGGTAGGGAGGAATGAGCAGTTCTTC
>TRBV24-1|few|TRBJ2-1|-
CATSDPGGEEQFF
TGTGCCACCAGCGATCCAGGGGGGGAGGAGCAGTTCTTC
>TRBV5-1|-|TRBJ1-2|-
CASSGTPRTNYGYTF
TGCGCCAGCAGCGGGACACCGAGGACTAACTATGGCTACACCTTC
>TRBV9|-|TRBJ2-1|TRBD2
CASSGGLAADEQFF
TGTGCCAGCAGCGGGGGACTAGCGGCAGACGAGCAGTTCTTC
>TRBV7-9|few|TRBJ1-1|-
CASSPDSLGAFF
TGTGCCAGCAGCCCAGACAGCCTGGGAGCTTTCTTT
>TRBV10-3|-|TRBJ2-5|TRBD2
CAISAPGRETKYF
TGTGCCATCAGTGCCCCAGGGAGGGAGACCAAGTACTTC
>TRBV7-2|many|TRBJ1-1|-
CASIPGAGRSLYTEAFF
TGTGCCAGCATCCCCGGGGCAGGCAGGTCCCTATACACTGAAGCTTTCTTT
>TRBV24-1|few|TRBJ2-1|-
CATSDTGFLYNEQFF
TGTGCCACCAGTGATACAGGGTTCCTTTACAATGAGCAGTTCTTC
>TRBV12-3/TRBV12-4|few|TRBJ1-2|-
CASSGRAAFYGYTF
TGTGCCAGCTCTGGACGGGCCGCCTTCTATGGCTACACCTTC
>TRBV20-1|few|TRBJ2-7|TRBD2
CSASRTSGSTYEQYF
TGCAGTGCTAGTCGGACTAGCGGTTCCACCTACGAGCAGTACTTC
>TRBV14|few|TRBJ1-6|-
CASSPEIRSGLLHF
TGTGCCAGCAGCCCCGAAATCCGATCTGGGCTCCTCCACTTT
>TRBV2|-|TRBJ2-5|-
CASKIAETQYF
TGTGCCAGCAAAATAGCGGAGACCCAGTACTTC
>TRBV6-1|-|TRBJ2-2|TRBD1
CASNRQTGMNTGELFF
TGTGCCAGCAACCGACAGACAGGGATGAACACCGGGGAGCTGTTTTTT
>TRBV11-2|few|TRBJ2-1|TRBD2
CASSLNMLSGRPHNEQFF
TGTGCCAGCAGCTTGAATATGTTGAGCGGGAGACCCCACAATGAGCAGTTCTTC
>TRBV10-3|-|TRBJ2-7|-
CAIRKTEGEQYF
TGTGCCATCAGGAAAACCGAGGGTGAGCAGTACTTC
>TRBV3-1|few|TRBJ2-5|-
CASSPSLTQKETQYF
TGTGCCAGCAGCCCCTCCCTCACTCAAAAAGAGACCCAGTACTTC
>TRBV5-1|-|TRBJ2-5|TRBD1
CASSPALDRVQETQYF
TGCGCCAGCAGCCCCGCACTCGACAGGGTTCAAGAGACCCAGTACTTC
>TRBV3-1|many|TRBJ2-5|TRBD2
CASSQEEWTSGRGGQETQYF
TGTGCCAGCAGCCAAGAGGAGTGGACTAGCGGGAGAGGGGGGCAAGAGACCCAGTACTTC
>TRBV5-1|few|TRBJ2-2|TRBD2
CASSASGRALEGELFF
TGCGCCAGCAGCGCTAGCGGGAGGGCCCTCGAAGGGGAGCTGTTTTTT
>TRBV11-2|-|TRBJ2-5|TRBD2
CASSFPTWSGRQPQEVQYF
TGTGCCAGCAGCTTCCCAACCTGGAGCGGGAGGCAACCTCAAGAGGTCCAGTACTTC
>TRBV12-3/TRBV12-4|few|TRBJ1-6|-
CASSLQEGNSPLHF
TGTGCCAGCAGTTTGCAAGAAGGGAATTCACCCCTCCACTTT
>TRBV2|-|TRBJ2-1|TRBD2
CASSGRGTSILNEQFF
TGTGCCAGCAGTGGCAGGGGGACTAGCATCCTCAATGAGCAGTTCTTC
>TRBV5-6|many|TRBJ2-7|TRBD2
CASSLPGQWTSVDEQYF
TGTGCCAGCAGTTTACCGGGACAGTGGACTAGCGTCGACGAGCAGTACTTC
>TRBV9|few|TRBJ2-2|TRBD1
CASSGTKGADTGELFF
TGTGCCAGCAGCGGTACGAAGGGGGCCGACACCGGGGAGCTGTTTTTT
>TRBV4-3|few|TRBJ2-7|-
CASSQARGRYEQYF
TGCGCCAGCAGCCAAGCCAGGGGAAGATACGAGCAGTACTTC
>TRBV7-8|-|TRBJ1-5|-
CASSGHNQPQHF
TGTGCCAGCAGTGGGCACAATCAGCCCCAGCATTTT
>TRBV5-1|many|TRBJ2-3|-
CASSVSRGGTDTQYF
TGCGCCAGCAGCGTCTCCCGCGGGGGCACAGATACGCAGTATTTT
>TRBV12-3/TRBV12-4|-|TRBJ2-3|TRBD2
CASSPIAGVGKDTQYF
TGTGCCAGCAGTCCGATAGCGGGGGTTGGCAAAGATACGCAGTATTTT
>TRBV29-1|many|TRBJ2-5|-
CSVVRQGQETQYF
TGCAGCGTTGTCCGGCAGGGCCAAGAGACCCAGTACTTC
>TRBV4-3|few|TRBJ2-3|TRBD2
CASSQGTSGGKTDTQYF
TGCGCCAGCAGCCAAGGAACTAGCGGGGGAAAAACAGATACGCAGTATTTT
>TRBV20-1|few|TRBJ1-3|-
CSARDSAGTGNTIYF
TGCAGTGCTAGAGATAGCGCGGGAACTGGAAACACCATATATTTT
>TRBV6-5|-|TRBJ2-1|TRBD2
CASSFKASGFSYNEQFF
TGTGCCAGCAGTTTTAAGGCTAGCGGGTTTTCCTACAATGAGCAGTTCTTC
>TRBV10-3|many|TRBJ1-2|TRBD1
CAIRGLGTVSNYGYTF
TGTGCCATCAGAGGACTAGGGACAGTATCTAACTATGGCTACACCTTC
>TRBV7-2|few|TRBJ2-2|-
CASSAFGQLVNGELFF
TGTGCCAGCAGCGCCTTTGGACAGCTTGTCAACGGGGAGCTGTTTTTT
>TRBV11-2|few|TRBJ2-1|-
CASSLAGKQFF
TGTGCCAGCAGCTTAGCCGGGAAGCAGTTCTTC
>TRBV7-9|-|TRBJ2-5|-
CASSLDRVGGETQYF
TGTGCCAGCAGCTTAGACAGGGTCGGAGGGGAGACCCAGTACTTC
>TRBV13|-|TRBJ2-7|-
CASSPGGDEQYF
TGTGCCAGCAGCCCCGGGGGTGACGAGCAGTACTTC
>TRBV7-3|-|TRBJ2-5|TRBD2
CASSLVSGSGKTQYF
TGTGCCAGCAGCTTAGTTAGCGGGAGTGGGAAGACCCAGTACTTC
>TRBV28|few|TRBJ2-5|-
CASRMVETQYF
TGCGCTTCCCGGATGGTGGAGACCCAGTACTTC
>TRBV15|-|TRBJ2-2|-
CATSTMPGPTGELFF
TGTGCCACCAGCACTATGCCGGGGCCTACCGGGGAGCTGTTTTTT
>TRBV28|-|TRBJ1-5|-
CASSWTDGNQPQLF
TGTGCCAGCTCCTGGACGGACGGCAATCAGCCCCAGCTTTTT